This is a list of T cell receptor beta chains from one sample in a study of cytomegalovirus exposure and HLA in healthy donors. Here immunoSEQ multiplex PCR was the method, and the copy in TCRdb shows in-frame clones only, minus some. The sample shows about 160,000 clones, around three quarters of them seen only once. The specimen was PBMCs. Every receptor here comes from a man aged 25-45 years in good health and CMV-seropositive. Each CDR3 is given with its conserved first and last residue. Each record gives: J gene, V gene, D gene, CDR3 length, CDR3 protein. The D gene is left open where the match is weak.

j_gene: TRBJ1-6
v_gene: TRBV12-5
d_gene: .
len: 13
CDR3aa: CASGLEQDSPLHF

j_gene: TRBJ1-3
v_gene: TRBV4-3
d_gene: .
len: 15
CDR3aa: CASSQEAGFGNTIYF

j_gene: TRBJ2-5
v_gene: TRBV4-3
d_gene: TRBD2
len: 15
CDR3aa: CASSQGTSGGETQYF

j_gene: TRBJ2-7
v_gene: TRBV11-3
d_gene: TRBD1
len: 14
CDR3aa: CASSSGQGAYEQYF

j_gene: TRBJ2-7
v_gene: TRBV19
d_gene: TRBD1
len: 14
CDR3aa: CASSIGQGAYEQYF

j_gene: TRBJ1-1
v_gene: TRBV5-4
d_gene: .
len: 13
CDR3aa: CASRSIGDTEAFF

j_gene: TRBJ2-7
v_gene: TRBV30
d_gene: TRBD1
len: 12
CDR3aa: CAWSWDSREQYF

j_gene: TRBJ2-7
v_gene: TRBV2
d_gene: .
len: 12
CDR3aa: CASRASGVEQYF

j_gene: TRBJ2-7
v_gene: TRBV5-6
d_gene: TRBD2
len: 15
CDR3aa: CASSLEGEGRFEQYF

j_gene: TRBJ2-1
v_gene: TRBV6-5
d_gene: TRBD2
len: 14
CDR3aa: CASSYTRGDNEQFF

j_gene: TRBJ1-4
v_gene: TRBV25-1
d_gene: TRBD1
len: 14
CDR3aa: CASSHRQGDEKLFF

j_gene: TRBJ2-1
v_gene: TRBV28
d_gene: .
len: 13
CDR3aa: CASSLRDSNEQFF

j_gene: TRBJ2-1
v_gene: TRBV6-1
d_gene: .
len: 15
CDR3aa: CASSETGTLYNEQFF

j_gene: TRBJ1-6
v_gene: TRBV27
d_gene: .
len: 12
CDR3aa: CASSLTGLALHF

j_gene: TRBJ2-2
v_gene: TRBV6-5
d_gene: .
len: 13
CDR3aa: CASSYSEVGELFF

j_gene: TRBJ2-7
v_gene: TRBV29-1
d_gene: TRBD1
len: 13
CDR3aa: CSVVGTDNYEQYF

j_gene: TRBJ2-1
v_gene: TRBV5-4
d_gene: TRBD1
len: 13
CDR3aa: CASSHGTDNEQFF

j_gene: TRBJ2-5
v_gene: TRBV7-9
d_gene: TRBD1
len: 13
CDR3aa: CASSRTGRETQYF

j_gene: TRBJ2-3
v_gene: TRBV7-6
d_gene: TRBD1
len: 15
CDR3aa: CASSSYRGGTDTQYF

j_gene: TRBJ2-2
v_gene: TRBV12-5
d_gene: .
len: 16
CDR3aa: CASGLVGGENTGELFF

j_gene: TRBJ2-7
v_gene: TRBV5-1
d_gene: .
len: 14
CDR3aa: CASSTGDGIDEQYF

j_gene: TRBJ2-7
v_gene: TRBV7-9
d_gene: TRBD2
len: 14
CDR3aa: CASSLLADSDEQYF

j_gene: TRBJ2-7
v_gene: TRBV2
d_gene: .
len: 12
CDR3aa: CASSPQGIEQYF

j_gene: TRBJ2-7
v_gene: TRBV6-6
d_gene: TRBD1
len: 14
CDR3aa: CASSPRQGQYEQYF

j_gene: TRBJ2-5
v_gene: TRBV7-6
d_gene: .
len: 13
CDR3aa: CASSLSQQETQYF